This TCR beta chain was identified during a study of blood T cells in healthy people across ages. Study conclusions and caveats: TCR beta diversity per million T cells fell roughly linearly with age. Because donor CMV status was unknown, expanded clonotype changes were possibly confounded.

Using a J-beta primer mix together with a sample-barcoded 5' primer, a second PCR was run for roughly 6 to 11 cycles. In TCRdb, the 5' RACE reads were re-called with MiXCR into one record per CDR3 protein. The table shows about 970,000 distinct CDR3 sequences, with just over 50% occurring only once. The donors, healthy Caucasians from Russia, were aged about 6 to 100. Peripheral blood samples of 7.5 to 10 milliliters were drawn from each donor. Of note for this clonotype: Antigen specificity is unknown.

The sequenced material came from blood. This clonotype was sampled from a woman in her fifties or sixties in good health.

The DNA for the CDR3 is TGTGCCAGCAGCTTGGGGGGACAGCAAGCAGGCTACACCTTC. It is translated as CASSLGGQQAGYTF. The rearrangement links TRBV7-9 to TRBJ1-2, with 7 bases identical to TRBD1. The CDR3 spans 14 residues. V trimming: 3 bases; J trimming: 8 bases; junction bases outside the gene matches: 9. Germline loops: CDR1 SEHNR, CDR2 FQNEAQ (reference sequence).